A selection of T cell receptor beta chains follows, all from one sample in a study of cytomegalovirus exposure and HLA in healthy donors. Measured with immunoSEQ multiplex PCR; TCRdb has only the in-frame clones, and not every one. The table records about 180,000 clones, approximately 78% of them present only once. Sequenced: PBMCs. These receptors were obtained from a human donor in good health. The conserved cysteine and the conserved F or W are not part of the CDR3 here. Only part of the rows carry a size: once, few, many, or a class if the clone is expanded.

TRBV19	NA	ASSNRGSGANVLT
TRBV7-8	NA	ASSVTGTENTEAF
TRBV6-5	NA	ASSSRELDGYT
TRBV4-3	NA	ASSQAVARGETQY
TRBV6-5	NA	ASSHNRDNNYGYT
TRBV5-1	NA	ASSLGGGGAGDEQF
TRBV25-1	NA	ASSEGGLGETQY
TRBV6-5	NA	ASSLQGIGELF
TRBV5-5	NA	ASNPTGGGYT
TRBV9	NA	ASSLAPGVHTDTQY
TRBV6-5	NA	ASSPGSYSPLH
TRBV18	once	ASSPPNEYGYT
TRBV2	NA	ASSEGAGLEGTQY
TRBV4-1	NA	ASARDRGTYEQY
TRBV12-5	NA	ASLAGGSISYEQY
TRBV19	NA	ASSIGSAGGLYEQY
TRBV7-3	NA	ASSPKRGRQETQY
TRBV9	NA	ASSAPGGAVTGYT
TRBV28	few	ASSLGDSRHSEKLF
TRBV6-5	NA	ASSYSPGNEQF
TRBV5-1	once	ASSADIYSGNTIY
TRBV5-7	few	ASSWKPGQGTYEQY
TRBV6-6	NA	ASSYPRGVNTEAF
TRBV19	few	ASSTGGWANVLT
TRBV18	few	ASSPGGRDQPQH
TRBV5-8	NA	ASSLIGQGVREQY
TRBV5-6	NA	ASSLAIRYEQY
TRBV7-9	NA	ASSLDRQY
TRBV6-6	few	ASGEGVSYEQY
TRBV11-1	NA	ASSLVAGGPYEQY
TRBV11-2	NA	ASSLEAAEAF
TRBV6-5	NA	AGSRESDTQY
TRBV9	NA	ASTRGGLQETQY
TRBV5-4	NA	ASSSRTGGAGTEAF
TRBV19	NA	ASSMRSSNQPQH
TRBV19	NA	ASSPWTASYEQY
TRBV27	NA	ASSLHLEYRVGQPQH
TRBV7-6	NA	ASSLYSITTGTGYIQY
TRBV5-1	NA	ASSRATIQGTGDTQY
TRBV7-3	NA	ASSLGTGYGYT